A selection of T cell receptor beta chains follows, all from one sample in a study of T cell responses to AZD1222 COVID-19 vaccine. Assay: immunoSEQ multiplex PCR; the TCRdb copy retains only in-frame clones and omits some. In the table there are approximately 150,000 clones, 94% of which are singletons. The sequencing here drew on peripheral blood, taken 28 days after the second AZD1222 dose. The receptors derive from an adult who received the AZD1222 COVID-19 vaccine. Each CDR3 is given with its conserved first and last residue. The order of the fields is clone size, J gene, D gene, V gene, CDR3 DNA, CDR3 protein. A D gene is named only where the DNA matches it firmly. Size tells how often a clone was seen (once, few, many) or the class of an expanded clone, and some rows leave it out.

clone_size: NA
j_call: TRBJ1-4
d_call: NA
v_call: TRBV21-1
cdr3_nt: TGTGCCAGCAGCAAAGTTAGTACCTCCCGCGGGACTAATGAAAAACTGTTTTTT
cdr3_aa: CASSKVSTSRGTNEKLFF

clone_size: NA
j_call: TRBJ2-1
d_call: TRBD2
v_call: TRBV5-1
cdr3_nt: TGCGCCAGCAGTGGTGGGCTAGCGGGGTACAATGAGCAGTTCTTC
cdr3_aa: CASSGGLAGYNEQFF

clone_size: NA
j_call: TRBJ1-1
d_call: NA
v_call: TRBV15
cdr3_nt: TGTGCCACCAGCAGAGGGGGAGTGAACACTGAAGCTTTCTTT
cdr3_aa: CATSRGGVNTEAFF

clone_size: once
j_call: TRBJ2-7
d_call: TRBD2
v_call: TRBV10-3
cdr3_nt: TGTGCCATCAAGCGGGAGCGGGACTCCTACGAGCAGTACTTC
cdr3_aa: CAIKRERDSYEQYF

clone_size: NA
j_call: TRBJ1-3
d_call: NA
v_call: TRBV4-1
cdr3_nt: TGCGCCAGCAGCCAAGGGGATCTCTCTGGAAACACCATATATTTT
cdr3_aa: CASSQGDLSGNTIYF

clone_size: once
j_call: TRBJ2-5
d_call: TRBD2
v_call: TRBV18
cdr3_nt: TGTGCCAGCTCGGTAGGCGGGAGTAGGAACCTCGGGCAGACCCAGTACTTC
cdr3_aa: CASSVGGSRNLGQTQYF

clone_size: NA
j_call: TRBJ1-2
d_call: NA
v_call: TRBV28
cdr3_nt: TGTGCCAGCAACGGACAAGGAGGAGGCTACACCTTC
cdr3_aa: CASNGQGGGYTF

clone_size: NA
j_call: TRBJ1-2
d_call: NA
v_call: TRBV24-1
cdr3_nt: TGTGCCACCAGTAGCGGAGGCGAGGGCGCGAATGGCTACACCTTC
cdr3_aa: CATSSGGEGANGYTF

clone_size: NA
j_call: TRBJ1-1
d_call: TRBD1
v_call: TRBV30
cdr3_nt: TGTGCCTGGAGTCTTCAGGGGACAGGGGGGACTGAAGCTTTCTTT
cdr3_aa: CAWSLQGTGGTEAFF

clone_size: NA
j_call: TRBJ2-7
d_call: NA
v_call: TRBV5-1
cdr3_nt: TGCGCCAGCAGCAAACAGGGAGAGGTCTACGAGCAGTACTTC
cdr3_aa: CASSKQGEVYEQYF

clone_size: NA
j_call: TRBJ2-1
d_call: TRBD2
v_call: TRBV13
cdr3_nt: TGTGCCAGCAGCCTTCGGGAGGGCCGTCTTCCTGAGCAGTTCTTC
cdr3_aa: CASSLREGRLPEQFF

clone_size: NA
j_call: TRBJ2-3
d_call: NA
v_call: TRBV5-1
cdr3_nt: TGCGCCAGCAGCCCAGCCCCGACACAAAGCACAGATACGCAGTATTTT
cdr3_aa: CASSPAPTQSTDTQYF

clone_size: NA
j_call: TRBJ2-2
d_call: TRBD2
v_call: TRBV3-1/TRBV3-2
cdr3_nt: TGTGCCAGCAGCCAAGACGGACTAGCGGGAGGTACCGGGGAGCTGTTTTTT
cdr3_aa: CASSQDGLAGGTGELFF

clone_size: NA
j_call: TRBJ1-3
d_call: NA
v_call: TRBV18
cdr3_nt: TGTGCCAGCTCACCCACTGGGACCTGGACTGGAAACACCATATATTTT
cdr3_aa: CASSPTGTWTGNTIYF

clone_size: NA
j_call: TRBJ1-1
d_call: TRBD1
v_call: TRBV18
cdr3_nt: TGTGCCAGCTCATTGCGACAGGGAGGGTCGAACACTGAAGCTTTCTTT
cdr3_aa: CASSLRQGGSNTEAFF

clone_size: NA
j_call: TRBJ2-7
d_call: TRBD2
v_call: TRBV11-2
cdr3_nt: TGTGCCAGCAGCCTCACCGGGACTAGCGGTTACTACGAGCAGTACTTC
cdr3_aa: CASSLTGTSGYYEQYF

clone_size: NA
j_call: TRBJ2-2
d_call: NA
v_call: TRBV23-1
cdr3_nt: TGCGCCAGCAGTCGAGGGCAGGGAGACGGCACCGGGGAGCTGTTTTTT
cdr3_aa: CASSRGQGDGTGELFF

clone_size: once
j_call: TRBJ1-1
d_call: NA
v_call: TRBV19
cdr3_nt: TGTGCCAGTGAGGACCCGAACACTGAAGCTTTCTTT
cdr3_aa: CASEDPNTEAFF

clone_size: NA
j_call: TRBJ2-5
d_call: NA
v_call: TRBV27
cdr3_nt: TGTGCCAGCAGTTCGCGTTTTCAAGAGACCCAGTACTTC
cdr3_aa: CASSSRFQETQYF

clone_size: NA
j_call: TRBJ2-7
d_call: TRBD2
v_call: TRBV5-1
cdr3_nt: TGCGCCAGCAGCTTGAGGTCGGGGGGTTTAGACGAGCAGTACTTC
cdr3_aa: CASSLRSGGLDEQYF

clone_size: NA
j_call: TRBJ2-1
d_call: NA
v_call: TRBV19
cdr3_nt: TGTGCCAGTAGTATGTATGAGGGAGGAGATGAGCAGTTCTTC
cdr3_aa: CASSMYEGGDEQFF

clone_size: NA
j_call: TRBJ2-7
d_call: TRBD2
v_call: TRBV7-2
cdr3_nt: TGTGCCAGTACTTGGGGGGTAGCGGGAACCTACGAGCAGTACTTC
cdr3_aa: CASTWGVAGTYEQYF

clone_size: NA
j_call: TRBJ2-2
d_call: TRBD2
v_call: TRBV13
cdr3_nt: TGTGCCAGCAGCAAAGGACTAGCCAACACCGGGGAGCTGTTTTTT
cdr3_aa: CASSKGLANTGELFF

clone_size: NA
j_call: TRBJ2-1
d_call: NA
v_call: TRBV24-1
cdr3_nt: TGTGCCACCGGGACAGGAAAAGGAGGGACTACCTACAATGAGCAGTTCTTC
cdr3_aa: CATGTGKGGTTYNEQFF

clone_size: once
j_call: TRBJ1-5
d_call: NA
v_call: TRBV19
cdr3_nt: TGTGCCAGCAGCGGGACTAACAATCAGCCCCAGCATTTT
cdr3_aa: CASSGTNNQPQHF

clone_size: NA
j_call: TRBJ1-2
d_call: TRBD1
v_call: TRBV7-9
cdr3_nt: TGTGCCAGCAGCTCGACGGGACAGGGTTATGGCTACACCTTC
cdr3_aa: CASSSTGQGYGYTF

clone_size: NA
j_call: TRBJ1-1
d_call: NA
v_call: TRBV11-2
cdr3_nt: TGTGCCAGCAGCTTACCCACAGGTAGAGGATTTGAAGCTTTCTTT
cdr3_aa: CASSLPTGRGFEAFF

clone_size: NA
j_call: TRBJ2-7
d_call: NA
v_call: TRBV7-8
cdr3_nt: TGTGCCAGCAGCTCCCCCGGCCTACGTGGCGAGCAGTACTTC
cdr3_aa: CASSSPGLRGEQYF

clone_size: NA
j_call: TRBJ2-1
d_call: NA
v_call: TRBV21-1
cdr3_nt: TGTGCCAGCAGCAAGGAAGCGTCGATAAAGAGCGGGAAAGCCTACAATGAGCAGTTCTTC
cdr3_aa: CASSKEASIKSGKAYNEQFF

clone_size: NA
j_call: TRBJ1-1
d_call: NA
v_call: TRBV5-1
cdr3_nt: TGCGCCAGCAGCTCTGGACAACCGAACACTGAAGCTTTCTTT
cdr3_aa: CASSSGQPNTEAFF

clone_size: NA
j_call: TRBJ2-2
d_call: NA
v_call: TRBV2
cdr3_nt: TGTGCCAGCAGCCCCTCAAACCCGGTCCTCACCGGGGAGCTGTTTTTT
cdr3_aa: CASSPSNPVLTGELFF

clone_size: NA
j_call: TRBJ1-5
d_call: NA
v_call: TRBV4-3
cdr3_nt: TGCGCCAGCAGCCAAGACCTCGCACTCGGGGGGCCCCAGCATTTT
cdr3_aa: CASSQDLALGGPQHF

clone_size: NA
j_call: TRBJ1-1
d_call: TRBD1
v_call: TRBV27
cdr3_nt: TGTGCCAGCAGTAAAAGGACAGGGCACACTGAAGCTTTCTTT
cdr3_aa: CASSKRTGHTEAFF

clone_size: NA
j_call: TRBJ2-7
d_call: TRBD1
v_call: TRBV10-1
cdr3_nt: TGCGCCAGCAGTGAGTCCGACAGGGCTGGTGAGCAGTACTTC
cdr3_aa: CASSESDRAGEQYF

clone_size: NA
j_call: TRBJ1-2
d_call: TRBD1
v_call: TRBV27
cdr3_nt: TGTGCCAGCAGTTTCTGGCAGGGGGGCTATGGCTACACCTTC
cdr3_aa: CASSFWQGGYGYTF

clone_size: NA
j_call: TRBJ1-2
d_call: TRBD1
v_call: TRBV2
cdr3_nt: TGTGCCAGCAGTTCCGAGGGAGGGGGCGGCTACACCTTC
cdr3_aa: CASSSEGGGGYTF

clone_size: NA
j_call: TRBJ2-1
d_call: NA
v_call: TRBV5-6
cdr3_nt: TGTGCCAGCAGCTTGGCTGGCAGTCTTGATGAGCAGTTCTTC
cdr3_aa: CASSLAGSLDEQFF

clone_size: NA
j_call: TRBJ1-3
d_call: NA
v_call: TRBV12-5
cdr3_nt: TGTGCTAGTGGTTTAGGGGGAGTTGGAAACACCATATATTTT
cdr3_aa: CASGLGGVGNTIYF

clone_size: NA
j_call: TRBJ1-1
d_call: TRBD1
v_call: TRBV28
cdr3_nt: TGTGCCAGCAGCCCAGGGGGCCTACTGAACACTGAAGCTTTCTTT
cdr3_aa: CASSPGGLLNTEAFF

clone_size: NA
j_call: TRBJ2-1
d_call: TRBD2
v_call: TRBV11-2
cdr3_nt: TGTGCCAGCAGCTTACGACTAGCGGGCATTTACAATGAGCAGTTCTTC
cdr3_aa: CASSLRLAGIYNEQFF